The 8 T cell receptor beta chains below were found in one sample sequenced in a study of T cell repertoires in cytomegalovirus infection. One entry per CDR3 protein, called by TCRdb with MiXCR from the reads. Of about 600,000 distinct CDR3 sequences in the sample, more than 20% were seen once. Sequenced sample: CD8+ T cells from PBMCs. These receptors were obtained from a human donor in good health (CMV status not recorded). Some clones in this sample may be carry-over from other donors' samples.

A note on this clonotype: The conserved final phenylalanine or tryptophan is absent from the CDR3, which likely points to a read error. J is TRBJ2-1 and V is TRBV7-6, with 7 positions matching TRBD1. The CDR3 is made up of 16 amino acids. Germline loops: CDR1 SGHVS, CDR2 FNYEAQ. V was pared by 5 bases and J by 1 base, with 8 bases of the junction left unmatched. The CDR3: CASSGKGGASYNEQFS. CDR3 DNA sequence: TGTGCCAGCAGCGGGAAAGGGGGCGCATCCTACAATGAGCAGTTCTCC.

CDR3 DNA: TGTGCCAGCAGGCGTGGGGAGCTGTTTTTT. Amino acids: CASRRGELFF. The J gene is TRBJ2-2, the V gene TRBV28; no firm D call. Trimming cost V 6 bases and J 8 bases, with 4 bases left between them. The CDR3 spans 10 residues. Germline V gives CDR1 MDHEN, CDR2 SYDVKM.

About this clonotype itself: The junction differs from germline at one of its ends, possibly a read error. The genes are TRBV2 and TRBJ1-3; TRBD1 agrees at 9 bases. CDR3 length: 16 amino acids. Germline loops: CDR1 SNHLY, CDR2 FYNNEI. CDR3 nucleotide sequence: TGTGTCAGCAGTGTGGGACAGGGTTACTCTGGAAACACCATATATTTT. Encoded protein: CVSSVGQGYSGNTIYF.

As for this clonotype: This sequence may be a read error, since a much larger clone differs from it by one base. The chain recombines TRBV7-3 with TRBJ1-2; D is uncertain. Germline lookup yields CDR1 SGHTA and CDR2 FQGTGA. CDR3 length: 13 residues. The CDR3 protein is CANSPDGRLGYTF. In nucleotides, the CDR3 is TGTGCCAACAGCCCGGACGGCCGCCTTGGCTACACCTTC.

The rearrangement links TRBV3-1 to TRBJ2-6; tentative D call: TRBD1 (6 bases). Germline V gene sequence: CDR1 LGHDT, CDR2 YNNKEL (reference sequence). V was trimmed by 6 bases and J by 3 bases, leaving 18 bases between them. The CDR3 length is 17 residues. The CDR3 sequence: CASSKPPQGFGANVLTF. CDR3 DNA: TGTGCCAGCAGTAAACCCCCACAGGGATTTGGGGCCAACGTCCTGACTTTC.

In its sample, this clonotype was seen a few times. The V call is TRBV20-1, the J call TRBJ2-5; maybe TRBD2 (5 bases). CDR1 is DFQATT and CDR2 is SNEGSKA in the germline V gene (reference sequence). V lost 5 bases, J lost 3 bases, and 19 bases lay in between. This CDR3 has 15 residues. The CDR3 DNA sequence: TGCAGTGCTCTCGTCTGGGGAGTGAGTGAAGAGACCCAGTACTTC. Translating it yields CSALVWGVSEETQYF.

CDR3 sequence reads: CASSFPPTGGDQPQHF. The CDR3 DNA is TGTGCCAGCAGTTTCCCGCCGACGGGTGGGGATCAGCCCCAGCATTTT. J is TRBJ1-5 and V is TRBV28; D not resolved. V dropped 3 bases and J dropped 5 bases, with 17 bases sitting between them. Germline V gene sequence: CDR1 MDHEN, CDR2 SYDVKM. CDR3 length equals 16 residues.

For the CDR3, the DNA is TGTGCCAGCAGCTTAGTCGAAAGGACCCCAACCGGGGAGCTGTTTTTT. Translating it yields CASSLVERTPTGELFF. The genes are TRBV7-9 and TRBJ2-2; no firm D call. V gave up 1 base and J gave up 5 bases, with 14 bases separating them. CDR3 length: 16 residues. In germline, CDR1 is SEHNR, CDR2 FQNEAQ (reference sequence).